This is a list of T cell receptor beta chains from one sample in a study of spatial heterogeneity in lung cancer. A single record per CDR3 protein comes from TCRdb applying MiXCR to the 5' RACE reads. The data show 15,000 or so distinct CDR3 sequences, with around 5% seen just once and more than 35% held by the top ten. The sequences come from lung tumor tissue, collected at surgery. Receptor source: a male donor with early-stage non-small cell lung cancer. Both conserved end residues are part of each CDR3. D genes are given only for firm matches. Size values are once, few and many counts, or a class for expanded clones, and some rows have none.

>many|TRBJ1-1|TRBV28|NA
CASSLSAGRTEAFF
TGTGCCAGCAGTTTATCTGCAGGGCGTACTGAAGCTTTCTTT
>many|TRBJ2-3|TRBV4-3|TRBD2
CASSQDSRGGGIYHAYF
TGCGCCAGCAGCCAAGATTCCCGCGGGGGGGGAATTTATCATGCGTATTTT
>many|TRBJ2-2|TRBV7-9|NA
CASSPSGISTGELFF
TGTGCCAGCAGCCCCTCCGGGATTTCCACCGGGGAGCTGTTTTTT
>many|TRBJ2-1|TRBV4-1|NA
CASREGTDYNEQFF
TGCGCCAGCAGGGAGGGGACGGACTACAATGAGCAGTTCTTC
>many|TRBJ1-6|TRBV7-9|NA
CASSPWGVNSPLHF
TGTGCCAGCAGCCCGTGGGGGGTGAATTCACCCCTCCACTTT
>many|TRBJ2-5|TRBV5-1|TRBD2
CASSRTSGSPKETQYF
TGCGCCAGCAGCCGGACTAGCGGGAGCCCGAAAGAGACCCAGTACTTC
>many|TRBJ2-5|TRBV28|TRBD1
CASSPGQGMKETQYF
TGTGCCAGCAGTCCAGGACAGGGGATGAAAGAGACCCAGTACTTC
>many|TRBJ2-7|TRBV6-1|TRBD1
CASSTDRGSVYEQYF
TGTGCCAGCAGTACGGACAGGGGGTCGGTATACGAGCAGTACTTC
>many|TRBJ2-7|TRBV20-1|NA
CSAGRQSYEQYF
TGCAGTGCTGGTAGACAGTCCTACGAGCAGTACTTC
>many|TRBJ2-5|TRBV28|NA
CASSPANRRQETQYF
TGTGCCAGCAGTCCGGCCAACAGGAGACAAGAGACCCAGTACTTC
>many|TRBJ2-7|TRBV5-1|NA
CASSPTGGTTYEQYF
TGCGCCAGCAGCCCCACTGGCGGGACAACCTACGAGCAGTACTTC
>NA|TRBJ1-1|TRBV3-1|NA
CASSPHRVGEAFF
TGTGCCAGCAGCCCCCACAGGGTAGGTGAAGCTTTCTTT
>NA|TRBJ1-5|TRBV28|NA
CATGRSQHF
TGTGCCACCGGACGTTCCCAGCATTTT
>many|TRBJ1-2|TRBV7-2|NA
CASSPQSHSDGYTF
TGTGCCAGCAGCCCTCAGTCACACAGTGATGGCTACACCTTC
>medium-sized|TRBJ2-2|TRBV27|NA
CASSFQNTGELFF
TGTGCCAGCAGTTTTCAGAACACCGGGGAGCTGTTTTTT
>many|TRBJ2-6|TRBV5-1|NA
CASSLGGITLAGANVLTF
TGCGCCAGCAGCTTGGGGGGCATAACACTTGCTGGGGCCAACGTCCTGACTTTC
>many|TRBJ1-5|TRBV3-2|NA
CASSQDKRSSGNQPQHF
TGTGCCAGCAGCCAAGATAAGCGGTCTTCGGGCAATCAGCCCCAGCATTTT
>many|TRBJ2-2|TRBV9|NA
CASSLSNTGELFF
TGTGCCAGCAGCTTATCCAACACCGGGGAGCTGTTTTTT
>many|TRBJ2-3|TRBV20-1|TRBD2
CSARSLAGRTDTQYF
TGCAGTGCTAGGTCACTAGCGGGCCGCACAGATACGCAGTATTTT
>many|TRBJ2-1|TRBV2|NA
CASVGGAGGHEQFF
TGTGCCAGCGTAGGAGGAGCGGGTGGGCATGAGCAGTTCTTC
>many|TRBJ2-2|TRBV6-2/TRBV6-3|TRBD2
CASSASGSGGELFF
TGTGCCAGCAGTGCAAGCGGGAGCGGTGGGGAGCTGTTTTTT
>many|TRBJ1-6|TRBV7-2|NA
CASSLTTLLHF
TGTGCCAGCAGCTTAACAACGCTTCTCCACTTT
>many|TRBJ1-5|TRBV7-8|NA
CASRSGGNQPQHF
TGTGCCAGCAGATCAGGTGGCAATCAGCCCCAGCATTTT
>many|TRBJ2-2|TRBV6-2/TRBV6-3|TRBD2
CASSYSARSGFTGELFF
TGTGCCAGCAGTTACTCTGCACGTAGCGGGTTCACCGGGGAGCTGTTTTTT
>many|TRBJ2-1|TRBV7-2|TRBD2
CASSIPEGSGSYNEQFF
TGTGCCAGCAGCATACCCGAAGGTAGCGGGTCTTACAATGAGCAGTTCTTC
>many|TRBJ1-3|TRBV7-9|NA
CAGTQQSSGNTIYF
TGTGCCGGGACACAACAGAGCTCTGGAAACACCATATATTTT
>many|TRBJ2-3|TRBV27|TRBD2
CASSFSGGTRDTQYF
TGTGCCAGCAGTTTTAGCGGGGGAACAAGGGATACGCAGTATTTT
>many|TRBJ2-5|TRBV5-1|NA
CASSSEPGGGQETQYF
TGCGCCAGCAGCTCTGAACCAGGAGGAGGGCAAGAGACCCAGTACTTC
>many|TRBJ2-3|TRBV9|TRBD2
CASSVEGLAGSFTNTQYF
TGTGCCAGCAGCGTAGAAGGACTAGCGGGGTCCTTCACAAATACGCAGTATTTT
>many|TRBJ2-3|TRBV5-8|TRBD2
CASSPGTSGPSTDTQYF
TGTGCCAGCAGCCCCGGGACTAGCGGGCCTAGCACAGATACGCAGTATTTT
>many|TRBJ1-1|TRBV20-1|TRBD1
CSASGQGTNTEAFF
TGCAGTGCGTCGGGACAGGGAACGAACACTGAAGCTTTCTTT
>many|TRBJ2-7|TRBV11-2|NA
CASSHIGETYEQYF
TGTGCCAGCAGCCATATCGGCGAGACCTACGAGCAGTACTTC
>many|TRBJ2-1|TRBV7-3|TRBD1
CASSSGQGTIEQFF
TGTGCCAGCAGCTCTGGACAGGGAACAATTGAGCAGTTCTTC
>many|TRBJ2-3|TRBV28|NA
CASSLPPDTQYF
TGTGCCAGCAGTTTACCCCCAGATACGCAGTATTTT
>many|TRBJ2-3|TRBV7-2|NA
CASSLAQGLDTQYF
TGTGCCAGCAGCTTAGCGCAGGGGTTAGATACGCAGTATTTT
>many|TRBJ2-5|TRBV7-2|TRBD1
CASSLVSGQGAETQYF
TGTGCCAGCAGCTTAGTCTCGGGACAGGGGGCAGAGACCCAGTACTTC
>many|TRBJ2-5|TRBV7-7|TRBD1
CASSLGQGRKETQYF
TGTGCTAGCAGCTTGGGACAGGGAAGGAAAGAGACCCAGTACTTC
>many|TRBJ2-1|TRBV30|TRBD1
CAWTRAGTDFDEQFF
TGTGCTTGGACCCGCGCCGGGACAGACTTCGATGAGCAGTTCTTC
>many|TRBJ2-1|TRBV20-1|TRBD1
CSARRTGGNEQFF
TGCAGTGCTCGCCGGACAGGGGGCAATGAGCAGTTCTTC
>many|TRBJ2-1|TRBV11-2|TRBD2
CASSSPGLAGFKQFF
TGTGCCAGCAGCTCCCCGGGACTAGCAGGTTTTAAGCAGTTCTTC
>many|TRBJ2-5|TRBV7-3|NA
CASSFGVKAFETQYF
TGTGCCAGCAGCTTCGGGGTGAAGGCGTTTGAGACCCAGTACTTC
>many|TRBJ1-5|TRBV19|NA
CASTLDGVYSNQPQHF
TGTGCCAGTACCCTCGACGGCGTATATAGCAATCAGCCCCAGCATTTT
>many|TRBJ2-5|TRBV20-1|TRBD1
CSASGTASGETQYF
TGCAGTGCTAGCGGGACAGCCAGTGGAGAGACCCAGTACTTC
>many|TRBJ1-3|TRBV29-1|TRBD1
CSVEDLTGVGNTIYF
TGCAGCGTTGAAGATTTGACAGGGGTTGGAAACACCATATATTTT
>medium-sized|TRBJ2-1|TRBV20-1|NA
CSARRDSGPNEQFF
TGCAGTGCTCGCCGGGACTCGGGCCCCAATGAGCAGTTCTTC
>many|TRBJ2-3|TRBV7-2|NA
CASSLNPLAADTQYF
TGTGCCAGCAGCTTAAACCCGCTCGCCGCAGATACGCAGTATTTT
>many|TRBJ1-2|TRBV27|NA
CASKGEGSGYTF
TGTGCCAGCAAGGGGGAGGGAAGTGGCTACACCTTC
>many|TRBJ2-5|TRBV11-2|TRBD2
CASSSGLQETQYF
TGTGCCAGCAGCTCGGGACTACAAGAGACCCAGTACTTC
>many|TRBJ2-5|TRBV11-2|TRBD2
CASSLGDVAGGQETQYF
TGTGCCAGCAGCTTAGGGGATGTAGCGGGGGGACAAGAGACCCAGTACTTC
>many|TRBJ1-3|TRBV4-2|NA
CASSQDNMWGNTIYF
TGTGCCAGCAGCCAAGACAACATGTGGGGAAACACCATATATTTT
>NA|TRBJ2-7|TRBV18|TRBD1
CASSPGLPGTGVGEQYF
TGTGCCAGCTCACCAGGCTTACCCGGGACAGGCGTGGGGGAGCAGTACTTC
>many|TRBJ2-5|TRBV18|TRBD2
CASSRTSGGETQYF
TGTGCCAGCTCACGGACTAGCGGGGGGGAGACCCAGTACTTC
>many|TRBJ1-1|TRBV10-3|NA
CAISESTSKNTEAFF
TGTGCCATCAGTGAGTCGACTTCGAAGAACACTGAAGCTTTCTTT
>medium-sized|TRBJ2-3|TRBV20-1|NA
CSAHSGLGTDTQYF
TGCAGTGCCCACTCTGGGTTGGGCACAGATACGCAGTATTTT